This T cell receptor (beta chain) was retrieved from a study of regulatory T cells in long-lasting Graves disease (dated by TCRdb to the early 2020s). General notes on the study: Antithyroid drugs had been taken for less than 3 months by newly diagnosed Graves' disease patients. Patients with persistent Graves' disease were compared with patients with newly diagnosed Graves' disease using TCR sequencing and RNA sequencing of peripheral blood. The study was registered as a clinical trial and conducted in China. A total of around 35 samples underwent TCR sequencing, from about 13 patients with persistent Graves' disease and roughly 20 patients with newly diagnosed Graves' disease.

Via the germline V gene, CDR1 is SGHTS and CDR2 YDEGEE. From the cysteine through the phenylalanine, the CDR3 covers 14 amino acids. Only CDR3 DNA is held: 42 bases, read in frame from base 1. The junction shows trimming of 0 bases on V and 5 bases on J, and the gene matches do not reach 5 bases of it. In the paper's terms, the time point label means: newly diagnosed GD, antithyroid drugs for less than 3 months. For both TCR sequencing and RNA sequencing, RNA was extracted from PBMCs in TRIzol. The diagnosis of Graves' disease followed American Thyroid Association guidelines. Patients for the study were recruited at an endocrinology department in Xi'an, China. From each patient, approximately 10 milliliters of peripheral blood was collected into an EDTA anticoagulant tube. PBMCs were isolated by Ficoll Paque Plus density gradient separation without further T cell sorting. An Agilent 2100 Bioanalyzer and agarose gel were used to check RNA quality, while a NanoDrop 2000 measured RNA concentration.

Overall study outcomes, separate from this receptor: The authors acknowledged the small sample size as a limitation that may reduce accuracy. Persistent Graves' disease patients showed lower TCR Shannon entropy and fewer highly expanded clones than newly diagnosed patients, suggesting clonal expansion. Persistent disease showed preferential use of TRBV28, TRBJ1-2 and TRBJ2-5, whereas newly diagnosed disease favored TRBV20-1 and TRBJ2-1. Patients with persistent disease shared more public clonotypes (over 2,500) than newly diagnosed patients did (966). Only the TCR beta chain was sequenced and analyzed. Peripheral blood alone was examined, since thyroid tissue, which constituted the primary lesion, could not be accessed.

Libraries were prepared through multiplex PCR. Sequencing took place on an Illumina HiSeq 4000. CDR3 regions were amplified by Arm-PCR with iRepertoire HTBI primers to construct TCR beta libraries. PCR products were gel purified before sequencing. On the study's bioinformatics: A total of some 65 TRBV and some 15 TRBJ segments were identified across samples and were used for gene usage analysis of CDR3 amino acid clonotypes. COPE and FqMerger were used to merge the filtered high-quality paired reads into contigs. Contigs were aligned with BLAST to IMGT TRBV, TRBD and TRBJ reference genes, and CDR3 was defined per IMGT. Any clonotype with a frequency above 0.1% was counted as a highly expanded clone. Shannon entropy was used to measure repertoire diversity, and the Gini coefficient was used to measure V-J evenness. Clonotypes shared by more than one individual were considered public. TCRdb took the public reads, trimmed them with fastp at Q25, ran MiXCR for clone calling and kept in-frame beta chains. All rows with the same CDR3 protein become a single entry with the most common DNA and genes. TCRdb's processing, not the authors' own work, is the source of the V and J calls. The sample profile shows 250,000 or so distinct CDR3 sequences; roughly a fifth of them were found once. The ten largest clones represent approximately 14% of the sample.

This clonotype has a count of ten or more. It has no known antigen specificity. No clone much larger than this one lies a single base away; base qualities are absent. The sequence came from a female donor with Graves disease. The sample here was peripheral blood mononuclear cells (PBMCs), taken at new diagnosis, from a patient treated with antithyroid drugs. The rearranged chain carries TRBV5-8 and TRBJ2-7; 7 bases in the junction line up with TRBD1. The DNA sequence reads TGTGCCAGCAGCTTGGTTCAGGGGGTCGACGAGCAGTACTTC. Its translation is CASSLVQGVDEQYF.